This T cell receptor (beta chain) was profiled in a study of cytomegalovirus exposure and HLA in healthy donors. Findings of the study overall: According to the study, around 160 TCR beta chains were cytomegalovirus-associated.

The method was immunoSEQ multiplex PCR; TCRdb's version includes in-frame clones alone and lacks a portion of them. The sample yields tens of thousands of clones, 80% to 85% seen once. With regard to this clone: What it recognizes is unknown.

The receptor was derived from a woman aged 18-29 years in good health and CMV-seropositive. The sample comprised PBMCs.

The CDR3 coding sequence is TGTGCCAGCAGAGACCTAGCGGGGGGGCCTGGCAATGAGCAGTTCTTC. Its translation: CASRDLAGGPGNEQFF. This chain connects TRBV11-2 to TRBJ2-1, with TRBD2 matching 12 bases. The J segment lost 6 bases and the V segment lost 6 bases, leaving 9 bases of the junction unmatched. The germline V gene has CDR1 SGHAT and CDR2 FQNNGV. The CDR3 is made up of 16 amino acids. The full variable domain, completed using reference TRBV11-2 and TRBJ2-1, is EAGVAQSPRYKIIEKRQSVAFWCNPISGHATLYWYQQILGQGPKLLIQFQNNGVVDDSQLPKDRFSAERLKGVDSTLKIQPAKLEDSAVYLCASRDLAGGPGNEQFFGPGTRLTVL.